This TCR beta chain was recovered during a study of T cell responses to AZD1222 COVID-19 vaccine. General study results and limits: Only a handful of AZD1222 recipients were seropositive at baseline. Close to half of spike-specific TCRs reportedly recognize unmutated variant regions.

As for this clone: As yet, its antigen is unknown.

The assay was immunoSEQ multiplex PCR, and TCRdb's table has in-frame clones only and misses some. The sample records 99,000 or so clones, about 88% being singletons. The V segment lost 4 bases and the J segment 5 bases; nucleotides outside the gene matches: 8. This CDR3 is built from 15 residues. The germline gives CDR1 MNHEY, CDR2 SMNVEV (reference sequence). V is TRBV27 and J is TRBJ1-5, with 7 bases matching TRBD1. This clonotype originated in an adult in good health. The source was peripheral blood, collected on day 0 of AZD1222 vaccination. CDR3 sequence reads: CASSSAGTEDQPQHF. The CDR3 nucleotides read TGTGCCAGCAGTTCCGCCGGGACAGAGGATCAGCCCCAGCATTTT.